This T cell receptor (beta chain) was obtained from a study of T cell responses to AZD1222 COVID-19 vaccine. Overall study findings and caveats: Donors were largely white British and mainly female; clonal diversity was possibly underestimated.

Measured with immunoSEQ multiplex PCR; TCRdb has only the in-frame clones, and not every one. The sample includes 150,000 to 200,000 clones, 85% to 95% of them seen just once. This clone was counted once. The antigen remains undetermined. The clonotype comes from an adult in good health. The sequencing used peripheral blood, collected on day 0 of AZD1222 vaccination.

The CDR3 bases are TGTGCCAGTAGTTCCCCGGACAGGGCCAGTCGGGAGCAGTACTTC. The encoded protein is CASSSPDRASREQYF. The chain combines TRBV19 with TRBJ2-7, with 8 bases fitting TRBD1. The V gene's germline CDR1 is LNHDA and CDR2 SQIVND (reference sequence). V was clipped by 5 bases and J by 7 bases; unmatched bases: 13. The CDR3 runs to 15 residues.